These 20 T cell receptor beta chains originate from one sample sequenced in a study of shared clonotypes between healthy human individuals. Sequencing was performed with immunoSEQ multiplex PCR; in TCRdb, only in-frame clones are kept and a portion is missing. The sample consists of a few million clones, around nine tenths of them appearing once. Sequencing was done on a sample of naive CD4+ T cells sorted from blood. Sample subset: CD45RA+ positively selected. The receptors originated from a young man in good health.

Turning to this clone: Other DNA sequences in the sample encode the same CDR3. The chain combines TRBV18 with TRBJ2-7; 8 bases agree with TRBD1. This CDR3 has 15 amino acids. Germline-derived CDR1 and CDR2 are KGHSH and LQKENI. V lost 2 bases, J lost 3 bases, and 6 bases stayed unmatched. The CDR3: CASSPTGTGVYEQYF. The CDR3 DNA follows: TGTGCCAGCTCACCAACCGGGACAGGCGTCTACGAGCAGTACTTC.

V usage is TRBV9 and J usage is TRBJ1-2, with D possibly being TRBD1 (6 bases). The V gene's germline CDR1 is SGDLS and CDR2 YYNGEE. V was shortened by 0 bases and J by 4 bases, with 10 bases between the two germline ends. CDR3 length: 14 residues. CDR3 DNA: TGTGCCAGCAGCGTAGAACAGGGAGGCTATGGCTACACCTTC. Amino acid sequence: CASSVEQGGYGYTF.

V gene TRBV2 combines with J gene TRBJ1-5; the match to TRBD1 covers 8 bases. Germline values: CDR1 SNHLY, CDR2 FYNNEI. The CDR3 consists of 16 residues. V lost 6 bases, J lost 4 bases, and 11 bases stayed unmatched. The CDR3: CASSQPGQGGNQPQHF. The CDR3 DNA sequence: TGTGCCAGCAGCCAACCTGGACAGGGCGGAAATCAGCCCCAGCATTTT.

The V call is TRBV6-1, the J call TRBJ1-3; D may be TRBD1 (5 bases). V lost 4 bases and J 0 bases, leaving 13 bases between the germline ends. CDR3 length equals 16 residues. The germline gives CDR1 MNHNS, CDR2 SASEGT. This chain's CDR3 is CASSGEGTHSGNTIYF. CDR3 bases: TGTGCCAGCAGTGGAGAAGGGACCCACTCTGGAAACACCATATATTTT.

V gene TRBV11-2 combines with J gene TRBJ1-2; D not certain. CDR1 and CDR2 from the germline V gene are SGHAT and FQNNGV. CDR3 length: 13 residues. V shed 5 bases and J shed 8 bases, with 15 bases lying between them. The CDR3 sequence: CASSPTKDLGYTF. DNA of the CDR3: TGTGCCAGCAGCCCGACCAAGGATCTCGGCTACACCTTC.

This chain uses TRBV5-4 with TRBJ2-1; a possible D gene is TRBD1 (6 bases). Germline V lookup: CDR1 SGHNT, CDR2 YYREEE (reference sequence). The V gene lost 4 bases and the J gene lost 5 bases, with 19 bases spanning the gap. The length of the CDR3 is 16 residues. DNA of the CDR3: TGTGCCAGCAGCCCCCCCCGGCAGGGGAACCACAATGAGCAGTTCTTC. Translating it yields CASSPPRQGNHNEQFF.

The CDR3 sequence is CAWGRSEKLFF. CDR3 nucleotides: TGTGCCTGGGGACGGAGTGAAAAACTGTTTTTT. V gene TRBV30 combines with J gene TRBJ1-4, with unresolved D. The V end lost 5 bases, the J end lost 7 bases, and 8 bases lay between the germline ends. This CDR3 has 11 residues. The germline V gene encodes CDR1 GTSNPN and CDR2 SVGIG (reference sequence).

CDR3 protein: CATSRAFAGGSEETQYF. The DNA of the CDR3 is TGTGCCACCAGCAGAGCTTTCGCGGGAGGGTCCGAAGAGACCCAGTACTTC. The J gene is TRBJ2-5, the V gene TRBV15; 9 bases match TRBD2. Trimming at V came to 1 base and at J to 3 bases, leaving 9 bases not matched to a gene. The germline V gene has CDR1 LNHNV and CDR2 YYDKDF (reference sequence). The CDR3 runs 17 residues.

The chain has TRBV11-1 and TRBJ2-7; TRBD2 matches 11 bases. From germline, CDR1 is SGHAT and CDR2 FQDESV (reference sequence). The J segment lost 4 bases and the V segment lost 4 bases, leaving 6 bases of the junction unmatched. There are 15 residues in the CDR3. CDR3 region: CASSYLTSGKYEQYF. The CDR3 nucleotides read TGTGCCAGCAGCTACCTGACTAGCGGGAAATACGAGCAGTACTTC.

This clone has just one count. The chain combines TRBV19 with TRBJ1-2; 8 nucleotides line up with TRBD1. V shed 9 bases, J shed 2 bases, and the junction held 8 bases outside the gene matches. The CDR3 covers 14 residues. CDR1 LNHDA and CDR2 SQIVND come from the germline V gene (reference sequence). DNA of the CDR3: TGTGCCAGCCAAGACAGGGGACTAAACTATGGCTACACCTTC. Amino acid sequence: CASQDRGLNYGYTF. The variable domain in full, with the rest retrieved from reference TRBV19 and TRBJ1-2, is DGGITQSPKYLFRKEGQNVTLSCEQNLNHDAMYWYRQDPGQGLRLIYYSQIVNDFQKGDIAEGYSVSREKKESFPLTVTSAQKNPTAFYLCASQDRGLNYGYTFGSGTRLTVV.

The chain carries TRBV2 and TRBJ2-7; D may correspond to TRBD1 or TRBD2 (5 bases each). The CDR3 has 12 amino acids. Germline CDR1 and CDR2: SNHLY and FYNNEI. Deletions cut 7 bases from V and 4 bases from J, with 11 bases between. In DNA form, the CDR3 reads TGTGCCAGCAAGGGACGGCGTTACGAGCAGTACTTC. Protein sequence: CASKGRRYEQYF.

The chain joins TRBV5-1 to TRBJ2-7, with 7 bases fitting TRBD2. Germline values: CDR1 SGHRS, CDR2 YFSETQ. Losses at the gene ends were 4 bases for V and 6 bases for J; bases not matched to a gene: 7. The CDR3 consists of 13 residues. The CDR3 DNA sequence: TGCGCCAGCAGCCGACCGTCGGGGGGCGAGCAGTACTTC. It specifies CASSRPSGGEQYF.

The V call is TRBV7-9, the J call TRBJ2-5; D is uncertain. V shed 8 bases and J shed 5 bases, with 12 bases lying between them. CDR3 length: 12 amino acids. CDR1 is SEHNR and CDR2 is FQNEAQ in the germline V gene (reference sequence). The CDR3 reads CASEEWVETQYF. The CDR3 coding sequence is TGTGCCAGCGAAGAGTGGGTGGAGACCCAGTACTTC.

The CDR3 sequence is CASSSRVGLTGNTIYF. The CDR3 DNA reads as TGCGCCAGCAGCTCTCGGGTGGGGTTAACCGGAAACACCATATATTTT. The rearrangement joins TRBV5-1 to TRBJ1-3; D remains unclear. The CDR3 runs 16 residues. From germline, CDR1 is SGHRS and CDR2 YFSETQ. V lost 3 bases and J 4 bases, leaving 17 bases between the germline ends. Together with reference TRBV5-1 and TRBJ1-3, the CDR3 gives the full variable domain: KAGVTQTPRYLIKTRGQQVTLSCSPISGHRSVSWYQQTPGQGLQFLFEYFSETQRNKGNFPGRFSGRQFSNSRSEMNVSTLELGDSALYLCASSSRVGLTGNTIYFGEGSWLTVV.

This clone was found once. The V and J genes are TRBV29-1 and TRBJ1-2, with 10 positions matching TRBD1. Germline V lookup: CDR1 SQVTM, CDR2 ANQGSEA. The V and J ends lost 5 bases and 0 bases, in that order; junction bases with no gene match: 6. CDR3 length: 15 amino acids. The CDR3 is CSVPPGTGANYGYTF. DNA for the CDR3: TGCAGCGTTCCCCCCGGGACAGGGGCTAACTATGGCTACACCTTC. Full variable domain (remainder filled in from reference TRBV29-1 and TRBJ1-2): SAVISQKPSRDICQRGTSLTIQCQVDSQVTMMFWYRQQPGQSLTLIATANQGSEATYESGFVIDKFPISRPNLTFSTLTVSNMSPEDSSIYLCSVPPGTGANYGYTFGSGTRLTVV.

V gene TRBV6-5 combines with J gene TRBJ1-5, with TRBD1 matching over 7 bases. The ends lost 6 bases at V and 1 base at J; junction bases unmatched: 6. This CDR3 region has 15 residues. Per the germline V gene, CDR1 is MNHEY and CDR2 is SVGAGI. The CDR3 nucleotides read TGTGCCAGCAGCCGGAAGGGGGCGAGCAATCAGCCCCAGCATTTT. Protein sequence: CASSRKGASNQPQHF.

The V call is TRBV19, the J call TRBJ2-5; 7 bases are shared with TRBD1. CDR1 is LNHDA, CDR2 SQIVND, per germline (reference sequence). Trimming cost V 3 bases and J 4 bases; bases outside gene matches: 8. CDR3 length: 15 amino acids. CDR3 loop: CASSIRQGGGETQYF. The CDR3 DNA reads as TGTGCCAGTAGTATCCGACAGGGTGGGGGAGAGACCCAGTACTTC.

The chain couples TRBV6-5 to TRBJ1-2, with D unclear. V dropped 0 bases and J dropped 1 base, with 6 bases sitting between them. The CDR3 length is 14 residues. Germline V lookup: CDR1 MNHEY, CDR2 SVGAGI. In DNA form, the CDR3 reads TGTGCCAGCAGTTACTCTGTTCTTAACTATGGCTACACCTTC. Protein: CASSYSVLNYGYTF.

The chain employs TRBV15 and TRBJ2-1; D is unresolved. Germline V gene sequence: CDR1 LNHNV, CDR2 YYDKDF (reference sequence). CDR3 size: 16 residues. V was shortened by 1 base and J by 1 base, with 11 bases between the two germline ends. This CDR3 reads CATSRGGIESYNEQFF. DNA for the CDR3: TGTGCCACCAGCAGAGGTGGTATAGAGTCCTACAATGAGCAGTTCTTC.

The count of this clone is one. The chain joins TRBV5-8 to TRBJ2-6, with TRBD1 matching 7 bases. V shed 4 bases and J 0 bases; nucleotides not matched to a gene: 10. The CDR3 loop spans 18 amino acids. Germline assignment: CDR1 SGHTS and CDR2 YDEGEE. CDR3 region: CASSTRQGWGSGANVLTF. CDR3 nucleotides: TGTGCCAGCAGCACCCGACAGGGATGGGGCTCTGGGGCCAACGTCCTGACTTTC.